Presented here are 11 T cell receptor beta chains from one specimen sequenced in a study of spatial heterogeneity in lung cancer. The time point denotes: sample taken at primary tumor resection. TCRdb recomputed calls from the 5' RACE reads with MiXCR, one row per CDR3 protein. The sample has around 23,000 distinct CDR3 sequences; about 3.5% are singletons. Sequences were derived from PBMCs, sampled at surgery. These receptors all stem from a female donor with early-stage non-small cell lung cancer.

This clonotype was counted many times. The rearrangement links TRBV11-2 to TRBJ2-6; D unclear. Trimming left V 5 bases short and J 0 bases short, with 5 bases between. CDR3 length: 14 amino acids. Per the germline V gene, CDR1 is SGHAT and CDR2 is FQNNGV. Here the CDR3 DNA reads TGTGCCAGCAGCCCCTTCTCTGGGGCCAACGTCCTGACTTTC. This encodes CASSPFSGANVLTF.

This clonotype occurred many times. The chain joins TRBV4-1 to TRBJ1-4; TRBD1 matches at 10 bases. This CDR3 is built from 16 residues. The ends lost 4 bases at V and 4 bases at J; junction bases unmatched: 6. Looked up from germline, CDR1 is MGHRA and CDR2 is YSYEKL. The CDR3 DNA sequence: TGCGCCAGCAGCCCCGGGACAGGGGTTTTTAATGAAAAACTGTTTTTT. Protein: CASSPGTGVFNEKLFF.

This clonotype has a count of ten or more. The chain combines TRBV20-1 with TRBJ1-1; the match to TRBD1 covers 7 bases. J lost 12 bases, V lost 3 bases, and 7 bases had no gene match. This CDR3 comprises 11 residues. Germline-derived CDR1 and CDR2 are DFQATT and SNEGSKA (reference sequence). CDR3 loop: CSARVDRKTFF. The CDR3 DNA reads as TGCAGTGCTAGGGTGGACAGGAAAACTTTCTTT.

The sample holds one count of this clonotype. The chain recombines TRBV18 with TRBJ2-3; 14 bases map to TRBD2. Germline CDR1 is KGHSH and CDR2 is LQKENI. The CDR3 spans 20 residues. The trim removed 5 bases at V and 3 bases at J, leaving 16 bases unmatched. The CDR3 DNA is TGTGCCAGCTCATGGACCGGGACTAGCGGGAGAGGTAGTAGTACAGATACGCAGTATTTT. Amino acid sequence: CASSWTGTSGRGSSTDTQYF.

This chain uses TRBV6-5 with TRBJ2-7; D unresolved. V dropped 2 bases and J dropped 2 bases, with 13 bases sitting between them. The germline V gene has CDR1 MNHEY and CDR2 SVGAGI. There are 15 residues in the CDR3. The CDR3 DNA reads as TGTGCCAGCAGTTACAACTCACAGCTTACCTACGAGCAGTACTTC. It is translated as CASSYNSQLTYEQYF.

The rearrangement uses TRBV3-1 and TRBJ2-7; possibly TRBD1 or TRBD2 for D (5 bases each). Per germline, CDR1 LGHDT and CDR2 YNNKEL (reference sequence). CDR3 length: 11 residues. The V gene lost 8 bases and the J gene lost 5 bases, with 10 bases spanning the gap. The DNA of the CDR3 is TGTGCCAGCCGATGGGGGAACGAGCAGTACTTC. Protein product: CASRWGNEQYF.

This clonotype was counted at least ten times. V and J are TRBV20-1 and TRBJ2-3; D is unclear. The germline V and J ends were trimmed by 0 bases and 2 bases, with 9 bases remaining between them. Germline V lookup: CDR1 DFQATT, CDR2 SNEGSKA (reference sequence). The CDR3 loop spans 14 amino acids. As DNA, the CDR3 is TGCAGTGCTAGAGATATACGAATCACAGATACGCAGTATTTT. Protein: CSARDIRITDTQYF.

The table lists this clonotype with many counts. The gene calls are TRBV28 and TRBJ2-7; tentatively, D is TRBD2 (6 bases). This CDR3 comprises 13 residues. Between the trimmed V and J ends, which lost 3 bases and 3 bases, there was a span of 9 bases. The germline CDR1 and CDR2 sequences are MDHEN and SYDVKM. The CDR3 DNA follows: TGTGCCAGCAGTTTTGGGACTCTCTACGAGCAGTACTTC. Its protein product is CASSFGTLYEQYF.

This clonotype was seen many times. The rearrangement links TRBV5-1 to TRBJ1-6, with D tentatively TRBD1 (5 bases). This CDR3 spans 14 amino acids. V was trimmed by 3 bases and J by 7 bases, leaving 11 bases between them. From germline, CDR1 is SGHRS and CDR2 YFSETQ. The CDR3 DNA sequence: TGCGCCAGCAGCTCAAGGACACAAAATTCACCCCTCCACTTT. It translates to CASSSRTQNSPLHF.

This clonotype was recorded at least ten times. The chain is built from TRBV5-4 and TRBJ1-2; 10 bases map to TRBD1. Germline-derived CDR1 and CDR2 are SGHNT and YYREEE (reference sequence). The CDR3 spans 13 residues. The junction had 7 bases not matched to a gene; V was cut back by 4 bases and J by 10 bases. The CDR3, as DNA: TGTGCCAGCAGCCGTCCCGGGACAGGGGTCTACACCTTC. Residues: CASSRPGTGVYTF.

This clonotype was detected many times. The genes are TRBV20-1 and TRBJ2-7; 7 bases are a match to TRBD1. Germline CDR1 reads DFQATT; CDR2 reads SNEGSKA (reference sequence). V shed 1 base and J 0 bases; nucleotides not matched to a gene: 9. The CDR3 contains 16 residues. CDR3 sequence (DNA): TGCAGTGCTAGAGGTCTGCCGGGACAGAGCTCCTACGAGCAGTACTTC. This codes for CSARGLPGQSSYEQYF.